This T cell receptor (beta chain) originates from a study of blood T cell repertoires in COVID-19. The germline gives CDR1 MNHEY, CDR2 SMNVEV (reference sequence). This CDR3 has 17 residues. V lost 2 bases to trimming and J lost 2 bases, with 13 bases between them. Assay: immunoSEQ multiplex PCR; the TCRdb copy retains only in-frame clones and omits some. The table records just under 40,000 clones, approximately 87% of them present only once. V and J are TRBV27 and TRBJ1-6; a weak D match, TRBD1 (6 bases). Sequencing was performed on peripheral blood. The sequence was collected from a man aged 50 or older with active or convalescent COVID-19. CDR3 residues: CASSLQFRDTYNSPLHF. The CDR3 nucleotides read TGTGCCAGCAGTTTACAATTCAGGGACACCTATAATTCACCCCTCCACTTT.